Shown below are 3 T cell receptor beta chains from a single sample sequenced in a study of blood T cell repertoires in COVID-19. Only in-frame clones appear in the TCRdb table, and some are missing; sequencing was by immunoSEQ multiplex PCR. The data contain 90,000 or so clones, 87% of them singletons. Material: peripheral blood. The receptors were gathered from a woman aged 55-70 years with COVID-19, enrolled during active disease.

The genes are TRBV10-3 and TRBJ2-7; TRBD1 matches 9 bases. The V and J ends lost 4 bases and 4 bases, in that order; junction bases with no gene match: 2. The CDR3 loop spans 13 amino acids. Looked up from germline, CDR1 is ENHRY and CDR2 is SYGVKD. The CDR3 DNA is TGTGCCATCAGTGGGGGGACAGGGTACGAGCAGTACTTC. Encoded protein: CAISGGTGYEQYF.

This clone was found once. The J gene is TRBJ2-3, the V gene TRBV28; 9 bases fit TRBD1. The CDR3 covers 16 residues. The germline CDR1 and CDR2 sequences are MDHEN and SYDVKM. V gave up 4 bases and J gave up 6 bases; unmatched junction bases: 11. CDR3 in DNA: TGTGCCAGCAGTTCGCCCCTGGGACAGGGTTCGGATACGCAGTATTTT. It translates to CASSSPLGQGSDTQYF. Full variable domain (remainder filled in from reference TRBV28 and TRBJ2-3): DVKVTQSSRYLVKRTGEKVFLECVQDMDHENMFWYRQDPGLGLRLIYFSYDVKMKEKGDIPEGYSVSREKKERFSLILESASTNQTSMYLCASSSPLGQGSDTQYFGPGTRLTVL.

This clone was counted a single time. Other DNA variants within this sample encode the same CDR3. The CDR3 DNA follows: TGTGCCAGCAGCCAAGACTTAGCTGGGTATGGCTACACCTTC. Protein sequence: CASSQDLAGYGYTF. The gene calls are TRBV3-1 (or the pseudogene TRBV3-2) and TRBJ1-2, with unresolved D. Trimming removed 0 bases at V and 5 bases at J, with 10 bases between. CDR3 length equals 14 residues. The germline V gene encodes CDR1 LGHDT and CDR2 YNNKEL (reference sequence).